This T cell receptor beta chain was observed in a study of T cell responses to AZD1222 COVID-19 vaccine. Study as a whole: Pooled samples include second doses given at about 4 or 12 weeks. Study-level results: A mostly white British donor set with more females was recruited, and clonal diversity was possibly underestimated.

Details on this clone: Its matching antigen is unknown.

Sequenced by immunoSEQ multiplex PCR; TCRdb stores in-frame clones only, minus some. The data contain 150,000 or so clones, about nine tenths of them seen just once; the ten biggest clones take up roughly 7.2%. V dropped 6 bases and J dropped 5; count of bases not matched to a gene: 6. Germline values: CDR1 MNHNY, CDR2 SVGAGI (reference sequence). This CDR3 contains 15 residues. The gene calls are TRBV6-6 and TRBJ1-3; the match to TRBD1 covers 11 bases. Source: peripheral blood, taken on day 0 of AZD1222 vaccination. The sequence was obtained from an adult in good health. The CDR3 spells CASRRTGGDRNTIYF. CDR3 nucleotide sequence: TGTGCCAGCAGGCGGACAGGGGGCGATAGAAACACCATATATTTT.